The sequence of this T cell receptor beta chain was determined in a study of shared clonotypes between healthy human individuals. Naive CD8 populations comprised CD45RO-negative cells positively selected for CCR7, excluding terminally differentiated effector memory CD45RA+ cells. The protocol was immunoSEQ multiplex PCR, while the TCRdb copy is restricted to in-frame clones and leaves out a portion. The sample has about 2 million clones, about 95% seen once; the top ten hold roughly 1.1%. There are 15 residues in the CDR3. V gave up 3 bases and J gave up 0 bases, with 11 bases separating them. Germline V gene sequence: CDR1 LNHNV, CDR2 YYDKDF (reference sequence).

The sample consisted of naive CD8+ T cells sorted from blood. The chain has TRBV15 and TRBJ1-1; D may be TRBD1 (5 bases). The TCR was taken from a man between 18 and 29 years old in good health. CDR3 region: CATSRSGHLNTEAFF. DNA of the CDR3: TGTGCCACCAGCAGGTCAGGGCACCTGAACACTGAAGCTTTCTTT.